Following are 8 T cell receptor beta chains from one sample sequenced in a study of blood T cell repertoires in COVID-19. Using immunoSEQ multiplex PCR, the repertoire was profiled, and TCRdb retains in-frame clones only, with some absent. The sample includes tens of thousands of clones, 75% to 95% of them seen just once. The material sequenced was peripheral blood. These receptors were taken from a woman aged 70-85 years with active COVID-19.

J is TRBJ2-7 and V is TRBV2; a weak D match, TRBD1 (5 bases). Between the trimmed V and J ends, which lost 5 bases and 3 bases, there was a span of 11 bases. This CDR3 region has 13 residues. The germline V gene encodes CDR1 SNHLY and CDR2 FYNNEI. CDR3 residues: CASSSGLFYEQYF. The CDR3 DNA is TGTGCCAGCAGTTCAGGGTTATTCTACGAGCAGTACTTC.

The V call is TRBV11-2, the J call TRBJ1-2; no clear D. There are 15 residues in the CDR3. V was pared by 0 bases and J by 4 bases, with 12 bases between. Looked up from germline, CDR1 is SGHAT and CDR2 is FQNNGV. The DNA for the CDR3 is TGTGCCAGCAGCTTAGATGGTCAACCGGGCTATGGCTACACCTTC. This sequence encodes CASSLDGQPGYGYTF.

V gene TRBV19 combines with J gene TRBJ2-1, with D perhaps TRBD1 (7 bases). V lost 5 bases and J lost 0, with 20 bases in between. The germline V gene encodes CDR1 LNHDA and CDR2 SQIVND (reference sequence). This CDR3 contains 18 residues. CDR3 sequence (DNA): TGTGCCAGTAGTCTGCAGGGGGGAGGCCCCAGCTCCTACAATGAGCAGTTCTTC. The encoded protein is CASSLQGGGPSSYNEQFF. Drawing the rest from reference TRBV19 and TRBJ2-1, the complete variable domain is DGGITQSPKYLFRKEGQNVTLSCEQNLNHDAMYWYRQDPGQGLRLIYYSQIVNDFQKGDIAEGYSVSREKKESFPLTVTSAQKNPTAFYLCASSLQGGGPSSYNEQFFGPGTRLTVL.

This clone was recorded only once. V and J are TRBV5-4 and TRBJ2-3, with 7 bases that match TRBD2. The CDR3 spans 13 residues. J gave up 4 bases and V 4 bases, and 3 bases lay outside the gene matches. In germline, CDR1 is SGHNT, CDR2 YYREEE (reference sequence). Written as DNA, the CDR3 is TGTGCCAGCAGCGCTCGGGGGGCAGATACGCAGTATTTT. Translating gives CASSARGADTQYF.

This clone has a single count. V and J are TRBV10-3 and TRBJ1-2; the D is unclear. The CDR3 consists of 12 residues. Between the trimmed V and J ends, which lost 6 bases and 5 bases, there was a span of 10 bases. Germline lookup yields CDR1 ENHRY and CDR2 SYGVKD. The CDR3 region is CAIREAGYGYTF. CDR3 bases: TGTGCCATCAGGGAGGCCGGTTATGGCTACACCTTC.

The V call is TRBV5-1, the J call TRBJ1-4; TRBD1 matches at 9 bases. V lost 3 bases to trimming and J lost 0 bases; unmatched junction nucleotides: 3. Per germline, CDR1 SGHRS and CDR2 YFSETQ. The CDR3 has 16 residues. The CDR3 protein is CASSSGQGATNEKLFF. The CDR3 DNA follows: TGCGCCAGCAGCTCGGGACAGGGAGCAACTAATGAAAAACTGTTTTTT. Drawing the rest from reference TRBV5-1 and TRBJ1-4, the complete variable domain is KAGVTQTPRYLIKTRGQQVTLSCSPISGHRSVSWYQQTPGQGLQFLFEYFSETQRNKGNFPGRFSGRQFSNSRSEMNVSTLELGDSALYLCASSSGQGATNEKLFFGSGTQLSVL.

The gene calls are TRBV30 and TRBJ2-7; 7 bases are shared with TRBD2. CDR3 length equals 14 residues. V trimming: 1 base; J trimming: 5 bases; junction bases outside the gene matches: 8. Per the germline V gene, CDR1 is GTSNPN and CDR2 is SVGIG (reference sequence). The CDR3 spells CAWSESAGVNEQYF. CDR3 sequence (DNA): TGTGCCTGGAGTGAGTCGGCGGGAGTTAACGAGCAGTACTTC.

The chain joins TRBV7-2 to TRBJ2-1, with D possibly matching TRBD2 (7 bases). Deletions cut 2 bases from V and 4 bases from J, with 12 bases between. Germline-derived CDR1 and CDR2 are SGHTA and FQGNSA. The CDR3 runs 15 residues. The CDR3 is CASSLKGGGYNEQFF. In DNA, the CDR3 is TGTGCCAGCAGCTTAAAGGGGGGAGGGTACAATGAGCAGTTCTTC.